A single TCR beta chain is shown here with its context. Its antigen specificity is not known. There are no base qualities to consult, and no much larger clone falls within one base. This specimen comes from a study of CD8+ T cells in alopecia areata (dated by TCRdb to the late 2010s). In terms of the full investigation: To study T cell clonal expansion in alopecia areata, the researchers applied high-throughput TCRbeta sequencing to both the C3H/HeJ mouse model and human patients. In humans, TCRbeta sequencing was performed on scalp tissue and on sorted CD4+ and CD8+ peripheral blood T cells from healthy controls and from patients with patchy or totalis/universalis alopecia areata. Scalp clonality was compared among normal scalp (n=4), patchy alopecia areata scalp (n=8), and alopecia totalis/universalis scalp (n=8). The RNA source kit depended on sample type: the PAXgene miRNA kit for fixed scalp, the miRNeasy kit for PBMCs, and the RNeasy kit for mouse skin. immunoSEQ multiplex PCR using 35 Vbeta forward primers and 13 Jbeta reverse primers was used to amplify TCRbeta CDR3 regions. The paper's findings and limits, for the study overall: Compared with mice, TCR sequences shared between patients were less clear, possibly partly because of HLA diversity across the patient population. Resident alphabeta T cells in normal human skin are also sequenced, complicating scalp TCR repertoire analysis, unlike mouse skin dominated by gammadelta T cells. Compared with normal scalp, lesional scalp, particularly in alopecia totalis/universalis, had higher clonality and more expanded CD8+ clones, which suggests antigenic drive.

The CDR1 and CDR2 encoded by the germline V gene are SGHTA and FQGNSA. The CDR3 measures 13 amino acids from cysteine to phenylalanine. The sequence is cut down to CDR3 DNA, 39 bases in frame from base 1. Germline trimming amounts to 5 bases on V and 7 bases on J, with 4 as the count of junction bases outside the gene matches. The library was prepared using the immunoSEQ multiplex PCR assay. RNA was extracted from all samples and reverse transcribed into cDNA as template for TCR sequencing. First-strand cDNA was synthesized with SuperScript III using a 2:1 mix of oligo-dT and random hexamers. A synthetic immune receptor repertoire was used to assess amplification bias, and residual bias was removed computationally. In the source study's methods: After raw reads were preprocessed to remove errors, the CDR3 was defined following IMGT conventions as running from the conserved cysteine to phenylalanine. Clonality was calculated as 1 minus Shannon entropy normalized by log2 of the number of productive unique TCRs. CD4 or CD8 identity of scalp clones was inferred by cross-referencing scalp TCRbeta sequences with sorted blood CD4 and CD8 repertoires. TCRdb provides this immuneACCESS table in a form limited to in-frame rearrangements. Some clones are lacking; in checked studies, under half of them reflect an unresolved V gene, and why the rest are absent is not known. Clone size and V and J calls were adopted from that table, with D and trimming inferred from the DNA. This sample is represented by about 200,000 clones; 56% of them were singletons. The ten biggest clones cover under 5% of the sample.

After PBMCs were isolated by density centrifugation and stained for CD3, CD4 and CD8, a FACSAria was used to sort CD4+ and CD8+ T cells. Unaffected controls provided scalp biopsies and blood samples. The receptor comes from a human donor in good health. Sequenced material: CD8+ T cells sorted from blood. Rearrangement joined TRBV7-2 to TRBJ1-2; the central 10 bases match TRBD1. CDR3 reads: CASSPGTGVGYTF. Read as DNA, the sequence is TGTGCCAGCAGCCCCGGGACAGGGGTTGGCTACACCTTC.